The 29 T cell receptor beta chains below all came from one sample that was sequenced in a study of cytomegalovirus exposure and HLA in healthy donors. PCR was performed using 60 Vbeta and 13 Jbeta primers. Data came from immunoSEQ multiplex PCR; TCRdb stores just in-frame clones and leaves some out. The profile shows roughly 140,000 clones, 65% to 90% of them singletons. Sequencing used PBMCs. These receptors were collected from a woman aged 45-60 years in good health and CMV-seropositive.

The V call is TRBV28, the J call TRBJ1-2, with 7 bases that match TRBD1. Per the germline V gene, CDR1 is MDHEN and CDR2 is SYDVKM. With 6 bases clipped from V and 2 bases from J, the junction kept 3 bases outside the gene matches. The CDR3 totals 13 residues. The CDR3 nucleotides read TGTGCCAGCAGAGTGACAGGGAACTATGGCTACACCTTC. It encodes CASRVTGNYGYTF.

Worth noting for this clone: A read error may account for a junction end that differs from germline. This chain uses TRBV5-6 with TRBJ1-6, with TRBD1 as a possible D gene (5 bases). The CDR3 is 18 residues long. Germline V gene lookup returns CDR1 SGHDT and CDR2 YYEEEE. The DNA of the CDR3 is TGTGCCAGCAGCTTATCCAGATACAGGAGCTCCTATAATTCATCCCTCCACTTT. It specifies CASSLSRYRSSYNSSLHF.

This chain uses TRBV5-5 with TRBJ2-4; possibly TRBD2 for D (6 bases). Germline loops: CDR1 SGHKS, CDR2 YYEKEE (reference sequence). The ends were cut back, 0 bases at V and 8 bases at J, with 12 bases in the middle. There are 14 residues in the CDR3. The CDR3 sequence is CASSLGRGWDIQYF. CDR3 DNA: TGTGCCAGCAGCTTGGGGCGGGGTTGGGACATTCAGTACTTC.

This chain connects TRBV30 to TRBJ1-2; 7 bases are a match to TRBD1. The V gene's germline CDR1 is GTSNPN and CDR2 SVGIG (reference sequence). V was clipped by 2 bases and J by 6 bases; unmatched bases: 6. The length of the CDR3 is 13 residues. The CDR3 reads CAWSRDSLHGYTF. CDR3 coding DNA: TGTGCCTGGAGTCGGGACAGCCTCCATGGCTACACCTTC.

The chain recombines TRBV13 with TRBJ2-3; 12 bases match TRBD2. Germline values: CDR1 PRHDT, CDR2 FYEKMQ (reference sequence). With 2 bases clipped from V and 2 bases from J, the junction kept 11 bases outside the gene matches. The CDR3 consists of 19 residues. DNA for the CDR3: TGTGCCAGCAGCTTAAGCCCTAGCGGGGGGGCCCGGCTCACAGATACGCAGTATTTT. Translating it yields CASSLSPSGGARLTDTQYF.

As DNA, the CDR3 is TGTGCCTGGAGTCGGAGGGCAGGGGGCAATGAGCAGTTCTTC. Amino acid sequence: CAWSRRAGGNEQFF. The chain uses TRBV30 and TRBJ2-1; tentatively, D is TRBD1 (7 bases). Germline-derived CDR1 and CDR2 are GTSNPN and SVGIG (reference sequence). This CDR3 spans 14 amino acids. Trimming took off 2 bases at V and 6 bases at J, with 14 bases between the two ends.

V and J are TRBV5-1 and TRBJ2-7; D perhaps matches TRBD1 (5 bases). The ends were cut back, 3 bases at V and 7 bases at J, with 26 bases in the middle. In germline, CDR1 is SGHRS, CDR2 YFSETQ. The CDR3 extends over 17 amino acids. CDR3 sequence: CASSSLTKGLATTEQYF. CDR3 nucleotide sequence: TGCGCCAGCAGCTCCCTCACTAAGGGGTTGGCAACTACGGAGCAGTACTTC.

The rearrangement links TRBV30 to TRBJ2-2; 8 nucleotides align to TRBD1. The germline V gene encodes CDR1 GTSNPN and CDR2 SVGIG (reference sequence). V trimming: 2 bases; J trimming: 9 bases; junction bases outside the gene matches: 5. The CDR3 runs to 13 residues. CDR3 bases: TGTGCCTGGAGTCTCGGGACAGGCCGGGAGCTGTTTTTT. This codes for CAWSLGTGRELFF.

This clone was observed a handful of times. The V and J genes are TRBV7-4 and TRBJ1-1; possible D gene TRBD1, 5 bases. Trimming removed 6 bases at V and 0 bases at J, with 17 bases between. This CDR3 spans 16 amino acids. In germline, CDR1 is SGHVT, CDR2 SQSDAQ. CDR3 coding DNA: TGTGCCAGCAGTAAGAGGAGGGGTCGACTGAACACTGAAGCTTTCTTT. This encodes CASSKRRGRLNTEAFF.

In its sample, this clone was seen a few times. This sample also contains other DNA sequences that code for the same CDR3. The rearrangement joins TRBV27 to TRBJ2-1; TRBD1 matches at 8 bases. CDR1 MNHEY and CDR2 SMNVEV come from the germline V gene (reference sequence). The length of the CDR3 is 15 residues. J gave up 5 bases and V 6 bases, and 9 bases lay outside the gene matches. CDR3 sequence (DNA): TGTGCCAGCAGCTTCCAGGGGGCGAGGAACAATGAGCAGTTCTTC. This gives the protein CASSFQGARNNEQFF.

In its sample, this clone was seen a few times. The chain employs TRBV4-1 and TRBJ2-2, with D perhaps matching TRBD2 (5 bases). CDR3 size: 18 residues. V was pared by 0 bases and J by 3 bases, with 17 bases between. The germline CDR1 and CDR2 sequences are MGHRA and YSYEKL. Here the CDR3 reads CASSQDGFGGSYTGELFF. The CDR3 region has the DNA TGCGCCAGCAGCCAAGATGGTTTTGGAGGATCCTACACCGGGGAGCTGTTTTTT.

This chain joins TRBV30 and TRBJ2-1; 12 bases are a match to TRBD2. The CDR3 runs 16 residues. CDR1 is GTSNPN and CDR2 is SVGIG in the germline V gene (reference sequence). Trimming took 0 bases from V and 7 from J; bases not matched to a gene: 7. CDR3: CAWSVGTSGLWNEQFF. CDR3 DNA: TGTGCCTGGAGTGTAGGGACTAGCGGGTTATGGAATGAGCAGTTCTTC.

In its sample, this clone was seen once. This chain connects TRBV6-1 to TRBJ2-7; D may be TRBD2 (5 bases). V was cut by 8 bases and J by 6 bases, with 11 bases left in between. Per the germline V gene, CDR1 is MNHNS and CDR2 is SASEGT. The length of the CDR3 is 11 residues. CDR3 amino acids: CASGGILEQYF. CDR3 nucleotide sequence: TGTGCCAGCGGAGGTATCCTCGAGCAGTACTTC.

The chain is built from TRBV13 and TRBJ2-1, with 12 bases matching TRBD2. Per germline, CDR1 PRHDT and CDR2 FYEKMQ (reference sequence). This CDR3 is built from 15 residues. V gave up 2 bases and J gave up 6 bases; unmatched junction bases: 2. CDR3 bases: TGTGCCAGCAGCTTAAGGACTAGCGGGGCCAATGAGCAGTTCTTC. Protein: CASSLRTSGANEQFF.

V and J are TRBV19 and TRBJ1-6; D perhaps matches TRBD1 (6 bases). The germline CDR1 and CDR2 sequences are LNHDA and SQIVND (reference sequence). This CDR3 is 14 amino acids long. V dropped 5 bases and J dropped 6 bases, with 11 bases sitting between them. This CDR3 reads CASSSGQFNSPLHF. In DNA, the CDR3 is TGTGCCAGTAGTTCCGGACAGTTTAATTCACCCCTCCACTTT.

V usage is TRBV7-6 and J usage is TRBJ2-7; perhaps TRBD2 as D (5 bases). Trimming took 2 bases from V and 3 from J, leaving 14 bases between them. The length of the CDR3 is 15 residues. Per the germline V gene, CDR1 is SGHVS and CDR2 is FNYEAQ. The DNA for the CDR3 is TGTGCCAGCAGCTTACCGGCAGGAGGACTCTACGAGCAGTACTTC. Amino acids: CASSLPAGGLYEQYF. The full variable domain, in which reference TRBV7-6 and TRBJ2-7 provide the parts outside the CDR3, is GAGVSQSPRYKVTKRGQDVALRCDPISGHVSLYWYRQALGQGPEFLTYFNYEAQQDKSGLPNDRFSAERPEGSISTLTIQRTEQRDSAMYRCASSLPAGGLYEQYFGPGTRLTVT.

The CDR3 DNA follows: TGTGCCAGCAGTGAAGAGGACAGTTCGGGGAGCTCCTACGAGCAGTACTTC. Translation gives CASSEEDSSGSSYEQYF. The gene calls are TRBV6-1 and TRBJ2-7; D is perhaps TRBD1 (6 bases). The germline gives CDR1 MNHNS, CDR2 SASEGT. Trimming shortened V by 1 base and J by 0 bases, and 16 bases separated the two germline ends. The CDR3 runs 17 residues.

This clone was found a few times. The gene calls are TRBV2 and TRBJ1-2; TRBD1 matches 9 bases. The CDR3 is 14 amino acids. The V gene end was trimmed by 5 bases and the J gene end by 8 bases; junction bases not matched to a gene: 9. CDR1 and CDR2 from the germline V gene are SNHLY and FYNNEI. CDR3 protein: CASSRSGTGLGYTF. The CDR3 DNA sequence: TGTGCCAGCAGTCGATCCGGGACAGGGCTCGGCTACACCTTC.

This chain uses TRBV9 with TRBJ2-1; 9 positions agree with TRBD2. The CDR3 runs to 17 residues. After removal of 0 bases from V and 9 bases from J, the junction contained 13 bases not matched to a gene. Germline loops: CDR1 SGDLS, CDR2 YYNGEE. In DNA form, the CDR3 reads TGTGCCAGCAGCGTAGGCCCCTCGGCGGGGGGGCTTATTGAGCAGTTCTTC. Protein: CASSVGPSAGGLIEQFF. The variable domain in full, completed from reference TRBV9 and TRBJ2-1, reads DSGVTQTPKHLITATGQRVTLRCSPRSGDLSVYWYQQSLDQGLQFLIQYYNGEERAKGNILERFSAQQFPDLHSELNLSSLELGDSALYFCASSVGPSAGGLIEQFFGPGTRLTVL.

V gene TRBV18 combines with J gene TRBJ1-1, with no clear D. Deletions cut 0 bases from V and 1 base from J, with 3 bases between. CDR1 and CDR2 (germline): KGHSH, LQKENI. The CDR3 is 13 amino acids. CDR3 protein: CASSPPKNTEAFF. The CDR3 nucleotides are TGTGCCAGCTCACCACCTAAGAACACTGAAGCTTTCTTT.

The rearrangement links TRBV20-1 to TRBJ1-2; a weak D match, TRBD1 (6 bases). The CDR3 extends over 11 amino acids. In germline, CDR1 is DFQATT, CDR2 SNEGSKA (reference sequence). In nucleotides, the CDR3 is TGCGGGTGGCCGGACAGCTATGGCTACACCTTC. Protein: CGWPDSYGYTF.

This rearrangement joins TRBV5-1 to TRBJ2-2, with D possibly being TRBD1 (6 bases). Germline CDR1 reads SGHRS; CDR2 reads YFSETQ. This CDR3 is 14 amino acids long. V dropped 7 bases and J dropped 5 bases, with 15 bases sitting between them. The CDR3 DNA is TGCGCCAGCCGAGGACAGCCCAAAACCGGGGAGCTGTTTTTT. It codes for CASRGQPKTGELFF.

This chain uses TRBV7-8 with TRBJ2-3, with 10 positions matching TRBD2. The V gene end was trimmed by 1 base and the J gene end by 0 bases; junction bases not matched to a gene: 10. Germline-derived CDR1 and CDR2 are SGHVS and FQNEAQ. CDR3 size: 19 residues. The CDR3 region has the DNA TGTGCCAGCAGCTTAGTGCACCTAGCGGGGGACACTAGCACAGATACGCAGTATTTT. The encoded protein is CASSLVHLAGDTSTDTQYF.

Only a few counts were recorded for this clone. This chain links TRBV2 with TRBJ2-3, with 12 bases matching TRBD2. This CDR3 contains 20 residues. Per germline, CDR1 SNHLY and CDR2 FYNNEI. J was trimmed by 0 bases and V by 6 bases; bases with no gene match: 16. The chain's CDR3 is CASRRGPGTSGLTSTDTQYF. CDR3 sequence (DNA): TGTGCCAGCAGGAGGGGGCCCGGGACTAGCGGGCTAACTAGCACAGATACGCAGTATTTT.

The chain couples TRBV6-5 to TRBJ1-2; 8 bases map to TRBD1. The V segment lost 0 bases and the J segment 4 bases; nucleotides outside the gene matches: 4. This CDR3 contains 15 residues. The germline gives CDR1 MNHEY, CDR2 SVGAGI. CDR3 sequence: CASSYSPTGGYGYTF. The CDR3 region has the DNA TGTGCCAGCAGTTACTCGCCTACAGGGGGCTATGGCTACACCTTC.

This chain connects TRBV7-6 to TRBJ2-3, with D perhaps matching TRBD1 (5 bases). The CDR3 runs to 15 residues. Germline V gene sequence: CDR1 SGHVS, CDR2 FNYEAQ. Trimming took off 1 base at V and 3 bases at J, with 11 bases between the two ends. CDR3 nucleotides: TGTGCCAGCAGCTTAGAAGGGGCCATGACAGATACGCAGTATTTT. Its protein product is CASSLEGAMTDTQYF. The whole variable domain, remainder taken from reference TRBV7-6 and TRBJ2-3, is GAGVSQSPRYKVTKRGQDVALRCDPISGHVSLYWYRQALGQGPEFLTYFNYEAQQDKSGLPNDRFSAERPEGSISTLTIQRTEQRDSAMYRCASSLEGAMTDTQYFGPGTRLTVL.

This chain uses TRBV19 with TRBJ2-7; D unclear. CDR3 size: 13 residues. With 4 bases removed from V and 1 base from J, the gap between germline ends came to 8 bases. Germline V lookup: CDR1 LNHDA, CDR2 SQIVND (reference sequence). The CDR3 loop reads CASSTTFSYEQYF. DNA for the CDR3: TGTGCCAGTAGTACGACATTTTCCTACGAGCAGTACTTC.

Regarding this clone: The sample has other DNA sequences that encode this CDR3 too. V usage is TRBV19 and J usage is TRBJ1-1; 8 nucleotides line up with TRBD1. This CDR3 spans 13 amino acids. Germline loops: CDR1 LNHDA, CDR2 SQIVND (reference sequence). The V gene end was trimmed by 8 bases and the J gene end by 0 bases; junction bases not matched to a gene: 2. CDR3 amino acids: CASRQGMNTEAFF. The CDR3 coding sequence is TGTGCCAGTCGACAGGGGATGAACACTGAAGCTTTCTTT.

The chain joins TRBV7-9 to TRBJ2-7; D perhaps matches TRBD1 (6 bases). This CDR3 has 12 amino acids. The V gene lost 5 bases and the J gene lost 6 bases, with 11 bases spanning the gap. The germline V gene encodes CDR1 SEHNR and CDR2 FQNEAQ (reference sequence). The CDR3 nucleotides read TGTGCCAGCAGCCTACAGGGCTTCGAGCAGTACTTC. It specifies CASSLQGFEQYF. The full variable domain, completed using reference TRBV7-9 and TRBJ2-7, is DTGVSQNPRHKITKRGQNVTFRCDPISEHNRLYWYRQTLGQGPEFLTYFQNEAQLEKSRLLSDRFSAERPKGSFSTLEIQRTEQGDSAMYLCASSLQGFEQYFGPGTRLTVT.